This T cell receptor beta chain derives from a study of blood T cell repertoires in COVID-19. Across the study: There were acute and convalescent COVID-19 samples, and they came from the United States, Italy and Spain. Sample material is recorded as cDNA or gDNA derived from T cells, B-cell-depleted T cells, or PBMCs.

Germline V gene sequence: CDR1 GTSNPN, CDR2 SVGIG (reference sequence). The ends were cut back, 8 bases at V and 1 base at J, with 15 bases in the middle. The CDR3 contains 13 residues. This clone was seen a few times. Methods used by the authors: Amplification of reference gene primers was used by the study to estimate nucleated cell counts. Assay: immunoSEQ multiplex PCR; the TCRdb copy retains only in-frame clones and omits some. The V and J calls and the clone size are those of that table, but D and trimming were determined from the DNA. This sample has 300,000 to 350,000 clones, with around 86% found just once.

The origin of this receptor is a woman aged 45-60 years with COVID-19, enrolled during active disease. The chain couples TRBV30 to TRBJ2-7; D not certain. The specimen sequenced was peripheral blood. CDR3 sequence: CAQCPVSSYEQYF. CDR3 DNA sequence: TGTGCCCAATGTCCAGTCTCGTCCTACGAGCAGTACTTC.